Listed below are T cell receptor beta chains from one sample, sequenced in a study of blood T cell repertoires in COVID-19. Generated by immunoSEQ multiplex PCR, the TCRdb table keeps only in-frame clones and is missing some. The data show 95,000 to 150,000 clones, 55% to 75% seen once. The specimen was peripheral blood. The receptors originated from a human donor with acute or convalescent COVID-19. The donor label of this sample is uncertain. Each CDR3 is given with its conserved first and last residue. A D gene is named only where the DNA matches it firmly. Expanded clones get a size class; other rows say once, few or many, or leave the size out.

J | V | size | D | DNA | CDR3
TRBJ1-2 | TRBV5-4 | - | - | TGTGCCAGCAGCTTGAAAGGAGTAGATGGCTACACCTTC | CASSLKGVDGYTF
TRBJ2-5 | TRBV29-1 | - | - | TGCAGCGTTGGCTCTCCAGGGGGGTCCCAAGAGACCCAGTACTTC | CSVGSPGGSQETQYF
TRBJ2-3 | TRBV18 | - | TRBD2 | TGTGCCAGCTCACCAACTAGCGGGGGGCTCGTTAGCACAGATACGCAGTATTTT | CASSPTSGGLVSTDTQYF
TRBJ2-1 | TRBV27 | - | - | TGTGCCAGCGGGCGGACAGGGAGGGATGAGCAGTTCTTC | CASGRTGRDEQFF
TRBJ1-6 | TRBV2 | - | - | TGTGCCACCCAAAGGAACCAGGGTGTGAATTCACCCCTCCACTTT | CATQRNQGVNSPLHF
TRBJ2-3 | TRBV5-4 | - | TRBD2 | TGTGCCAGCAGATTGGGACTAGCCCAGACCCCAGGGAATACGCAGTATTTT | CASRLGLAQTPGNTQYF
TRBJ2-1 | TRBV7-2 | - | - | TGTGCCAGCAGCCAAACTAGGGTGTCCTACAATGAGCAGTTCTTC | CASSQTRVSYNEQFF
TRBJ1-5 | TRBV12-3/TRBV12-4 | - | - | TGTGCCAGCAGCGGGGTCCTCAATCAGCCCCAGCATTTT | CASSGVLNQPQHF
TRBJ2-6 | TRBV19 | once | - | TGTGCCAGTAGTATAGATAGAGGCAGCTCAACTGGGGCCAACGTCCTGACTTTC | CASSIDRGSSTGANVLTF
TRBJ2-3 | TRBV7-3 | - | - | TGTGCCAGCAGCTTCGGGGGAGATACGCAGTATTTT | CASSFGGDTQYF
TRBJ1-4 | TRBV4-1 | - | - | TGCGCCAGCAGCCAAGTCCTCAGTGGTGCGGCTAATGAAAAACTGTTTTTT | CASSQVLSGAANEKLFF
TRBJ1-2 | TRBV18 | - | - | TGTGCCAGCTCACCACCCGTTGGGGCTATGTATGGCTACACCTTC | CASSPPVGAMYGYTF
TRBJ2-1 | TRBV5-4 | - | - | TGTGCCAGCAGCGAACAATGGGGGGGCGATGAGCAGTTCTTC | CASSEQWGGDEQFF
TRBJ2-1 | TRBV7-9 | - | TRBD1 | TGTGCCAGCAGCGCTCCAGGGGGCCATCACAATGAGCAGTTCTTC | CASSAPGGHHNEQFF
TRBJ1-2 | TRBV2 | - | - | TGTGCCAGCAGTGAAAATTCCCTCCCCCTCTATGGCTACACCTTC | CASSENSLPLYGYTF
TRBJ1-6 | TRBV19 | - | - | TGTGCCAGTAGTAAATCCAACAGGGTTTCACCCCTCCACTTT | CASSKSNRVSPLHF
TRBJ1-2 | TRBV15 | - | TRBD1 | TGTGCCACCAGCAGACAATCGGGGACAGTTCACTATGGCTACACCTTC | CATSRQSGTVHYGYTF
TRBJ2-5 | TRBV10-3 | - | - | TGTGCCATCAGTGAGCAGGCGGCTGGCGGGGAGATACAAGAGACCCAGTACTTC | CAISEQAAGGEIQETQYF
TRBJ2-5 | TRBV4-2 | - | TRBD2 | TGTGCCAGCAGCCAAGGGAGTAGCGGGGGGGCCAGAGAGACCCAGTACTTC | CASSQGSSGGARETQYF
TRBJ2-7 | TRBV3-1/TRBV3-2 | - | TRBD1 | TGTGCCAGCAGCCAAGAAGGGACAGGGCTATACGAGCAGTACTTC | CASSQEGTGLYEQYF
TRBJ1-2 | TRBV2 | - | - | TGTGCCAGCAGTGAAATTGGGACAAACTATGGCTACACCTTC | CASSEIGTNYGYTF
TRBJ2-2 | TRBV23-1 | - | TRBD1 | TGCGCCAGCAGTTCCCCGCGGACAGGGGGCCACCTTGGGACCGGGGAGCTGTTTTTT | CASSSPRTGGHLGTGELFF
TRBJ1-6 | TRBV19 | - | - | TGTGCCAGTCGCAGGGCGACTCCCTATAATTCACCCCTCCACTTT | CASRRATPYNSPLHF
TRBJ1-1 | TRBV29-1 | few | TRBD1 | TGCAGCGTGGTACAGGGGGAGGGCACTGAAGCTTTCTTT | CSVVQGEGTEAFF
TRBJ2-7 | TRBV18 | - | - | TGTGCCAGCTCACCACCAGGACTGATGGGCTCCTACGAGCAGTACTTC | CASSPPGLMGSYEQYF
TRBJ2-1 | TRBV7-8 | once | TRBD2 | TGTGCCAGCAGCTCGAGCGGGGAAAACGACAATGAGCAGTTCTTC | CASSSSGENDNEQFF
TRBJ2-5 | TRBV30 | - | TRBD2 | TGTGCCTGGAGTCCCGGAAATTTGCGGGGGGAGACCCAGTACTTC | CAWSPGNLRGETQYF
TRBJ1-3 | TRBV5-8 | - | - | TGTGCCAGCAGTGAGGTATCTGGAAACACCATATATTTT | CASSEVSGNTIYF
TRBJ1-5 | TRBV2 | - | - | TGTGCCAGTGGCCCGGGCAGGGGAGTCCAGCCCCAGCATTTT | CASGPGRGVQPQHF
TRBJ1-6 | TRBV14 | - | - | TGTGCCAGCAGCCAATCCCCAGGGGTTCGAAATTCACCCCTCCACTTT | CASSQSPGVRNSPLHF
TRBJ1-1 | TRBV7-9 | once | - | TGTGCCAGCAGTTACAGGGTTGGTCCTGTCACTGAAGCTTTCTTT | CASSYRVGPVTEAFF
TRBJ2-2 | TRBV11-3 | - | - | TGTGCCAGCAGCTTAGGCCGCAGCACCGGGGAGCTGTTTTTT | CASSLGRSTGELFF
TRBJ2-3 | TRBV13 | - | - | TGTGCCAGCAGCTTATCGGATACGCAGTATTTT | CASSLSDTQYF
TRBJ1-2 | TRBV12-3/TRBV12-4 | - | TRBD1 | TGTGCCAGCAGCGTAGACAGGGGCTATGGCTACACCTTC | CASSVDRGYGYTF
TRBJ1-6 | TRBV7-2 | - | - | TGTGCCAGCAGCTTAGGCAGGCAGAATAATTCACCCCTCCACTTT | CASSLGRQNNSPLHF
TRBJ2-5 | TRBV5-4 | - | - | TGTGCCAGCAGCTTGGGAGGTAATCAAGAGACCCAGTACTTC | CASSLGGNQETQYF
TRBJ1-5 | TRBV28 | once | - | TGTGCCAGCAGGCTACAGGGTGACAATCAGCCCCAGCATTTT | CASRLQGDNQPQHF
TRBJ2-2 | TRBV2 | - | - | TGTGCCAGCAGTGAAGATAGGACAGTAAACACCGGGGAGCTGTTTTTT | CASSEDRTVNTGELFF
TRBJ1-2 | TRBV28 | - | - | TGTGCCAGCAGTAAGACACGTAACTATGGCTACACCTTC | CASSKTRNYGYTF
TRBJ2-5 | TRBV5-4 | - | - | TGTGCCAGCAGCTCGGGACATCACCAAGAGACCCAGTACTTC | CASSSGHHQETQYF
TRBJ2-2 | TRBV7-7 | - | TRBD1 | TGTGCCAGCAGGCCGGGGACAGGGTTTTTTACCGGGGAGCTGTTTTTT | CASRPGTGFFTGELFF
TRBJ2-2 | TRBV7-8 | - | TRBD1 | TGTGCCAGCAGCTCCGTACAGGGGGCCGGGGAGCTGTTTTTT | CASSSVQGAGELFF